Reported below is one TCR beta chain. This specimen comes from a study of blood T cell repertoires in COVID-19. Study details: Samples representing acute and convalescent COVID-19 were sourced from the United States, Italy and Spain. T cells, B-cell-depleted T cells, or PBMCs supplied cDNA or gDNA.

Germline CDR1 MGHRA, CDR2 YSYEKL. Trimming took off 0 bases at V and 2 bases at J, with 17 bases between the two ends. This CDR3 is built from 18 residues. In the authors' methods: By means of reference gene primer amplification, nucleated cell counts were estimated. TCRdb's table, derived via immunoSEQ multiplex PCR, lists solely in-frame clones and lacks some. V, J and clone size derive from that table, while D and trimming were established from the DNA sequence. Counted here are about 210,000 clones, 65% to 85% occurring once; the ten biggest clones make up roughly 2.9%. This clonotype was obtained from a man in his forties or fifties with active or convalescent COVID-19. The genes are TRBV4-1 and TRBJ1-5, with D possibly TRBD1 on 5 matching bases. Material for sequencing was peripheral blood. CDR3 DNA sequence: TGCGCCAGCAGCCAAGACATTAGGGGCACGCATGGCAATCAGCCCCAGCATTTT. It specifies CASSQDIRGTHGNQPQHF.